Below, 6 T cell receptor beta chains from the same sample are listed, as sequenced in a study of T cells in Graves' hyperthyroidism and ophthalmopathy (dated by TCRdb to between 2017 and 2020). Library creation used multiplex PCR. Sequenced on an Illumina HiSeq 2000. Amplification of TCR beta CDR3 regions was carried out from RNA transcripts. The TCR CDR3 was subjected to a first round of RT-PCR using the HTBI primer set and the Qiagen OneStep RT-PCR kit. TCRdb trimmed public reads at Q25 via fastp, called clones via MiXCR and kept in-frame beta chains. One record per CDR3 amino acid sequence lists the most common genes and DNA. Counted in this sample were roughly 700,000 distinct CDR3 sequences; 14% of them appeared once. The ten largest clones represent about 10% of the sample. The sequencing sample was made of blood. All receptors come from a woman aged 18-29 years with Graves' hyperthyroidism.

In its sample, this clonotype was seen many times. J is TRBJ2-1 and V is TRBV7-8; D is uncertain. The V end was cut by 5 bases, the J end by 2 bases, with 13 bases between. This CDR3 comprises 15 residues. Germline V gene lookup returns CDR1 SGHVS and CDR2 FQNEAQ. The CDR3 sequence: CASSPVPSAYNEQFF. CDR3 coding DNA: TGTGCCAGCAGCCCAGTCCCATCGGCCTACAATGAGCAGTTCTTC.

With regard to this clonotype: A read error may explain this, as a much larger clone is one base away. The chain links TRBV11-1 to TRBJ2-5; D could derive from TRBD1 or TRBD2 (6 bases each). This CDR3 is 15 amino acids long. Trimming pared 7 bases from V and 4 bases from J, leaving 19 bases between. Germline V gene data show CDR1 as SGHAT and CDR2 as FQDESV (reference sequence). This CDR3 reads CASTRGEKGGETQYF. CDR3 nucleotide sequence: TGTGCCAGCACTCGTGGTGAAAAGGGGGGAGAGACCCAGTACTTC.

The table lists this clonotype with a few counts. The chain has TRBV12-3 or TRBV12-4 and TRBJ2-7; weak D call: TRBD2 (5 bases). V was trimmed by 5 bases and J by 6 bases, leaving 26 bases between them. This CDR3 has 17 residues. The DNA of the CDR3 is TGTGCCAGCAGTCCGCCCCTTCTGGGAGAGCGGAGAGTCGAGCAGTACTTC. It codes for CASSPPLLGERRVEQYF.

The sample holds many counts of this clonotype. CDR3 nucleotide sequence: TGTGCCAGCAGCTTAGGGACTAGCGGGAGGGAGACCCAGTACTTC. Its protein is CASSLGTSGRETQYF. V gene TRBV11-2 combines with J gene TRBJ2-5; the match to TRBD2 covers 14 bases. The J segment lost 5 bases and the V segment lost 1 base, leaving 0 bases of the junction unmatched. The germline V gene has CDR1 SGHAT and CDR2 FQNNGV. The CDR3 is 15 residues long.

The chain couples TRBV11-1 to TRBJ2-7, with a weak D call TRBD2 (5 bases). V was shortened by 9 bases and J by 2 bases, with 17 bases between the two germline ends. In germline, CDR1 is SGHAT, CDR2 FQDESV (reference sequence). The CDR3 loop spans 14 amino acids. The CDR3 DNA reads as TGTGCCAGAAGACTAAGGGCAGGAACCTACGAGCAGTACTTC. It translates to CARRLRAGTYEQYF.

This clonotype was seen more than once but under ten times. The genes are TRBV6-2 or TRBV6-3 and TRBJ2-2; TRBD2 matches at 13 bases. Germline V gives CDR1 MNHEY, CDR2 SVGEGT. CDR3 length equals 15 residues. V was pared by 5 bases and J by 6 bases, with 3 bases of the junction left unmatched. In DNA, the CDR3 is TGTGCCAGCAGTACTAGCGGGAGGGCCGCCGGGGAGCTGTTTTTT. This sequence encodes CASSTSGRAAGELFF.